This T cell receptor (beta chain) was captured by sequencing in a study of cytomegalovirus exposure and HLA in healthy donors. Whole-study results and caveats: Serostatus for CMV was the only available immune exposure information. The investigators catalogued 150 or so TCR beta chains as cytomegalovirus-associated.

The primer mix had 60 Vbeta and 13 Jbeta primers. Profiled with immunoSEQ multiplex PCR; TCRdb holds only in-frame clones, not every one. This sample has roughly 130,000 clones, with approximately 57% found just once. The CDR3 runs to 14 residues. Per germline, CDR1 SGHVS and CDR2 FQNEAQ. Trimming removed 4 bases at V and 1 base at J, with 10 bases between. Though probably carrying unrecorded immune exposures, donors were nominally healthy at sampling. Only a few counts were recorded for this clone. The antigen remains unidentified. Sequenced: PBMCs. The TCR was taken from a male donor in good health and CMV-seronegative. The chain couples TRBV7-8 to TRBJ1-1, with D uncertain. As DNA, the CDR3 is TGTGCCAGCAGCTACGTGGCGGCGAACACTGAAGCTTTCTTT. It is translated as CASSYVAANTEAFF.